The clone carrying this T cell receptor beta chain was counted ten times or more. As yet, its antigen is unknown. This CDR3 spans 13 amino acids. Germline V gene data show CDR1 as GTSNPN and CDR2 as SVGIG (reference sequence). V lost 0 bases and J 6 bases, leaving 9 bases between the germline ends. The entry originates in a study of early T cells in non-severe SARS-CoV-2 infection. Study background: Unpaired chains resulted from sequencing bulk RNA of unsorted whole blood.

Whole-study findings and limits: VDJdb matching favored anti-spike CD8 responses, missing private and CD4 specificities.

Individual cDNA molecules received unique molecular identifiers during library preparation. MiXCR, applied by TCRdb to the 5' RACE reads, yields one record per CDR3 protein. The data hold 30,000 or so distinct CDR3 sequences, with under 7.5% observed a single time. The TCR originated in an adult who was a healthcare worker with PCR-confirmed SARS-CoV-2 infection or an uninfected control (not recorded which). The chain has TRBV30 and TRBJ2-4; D is unresolved. Source material: whole blood. CDR3 coding DNA: TGTGCCTGGAGTGTAGGGTTGGGAAACATTCAGTACTTC. Translating gives CAWSVGLGNIQYF.